This T cell receptor beta chain derives from a study of T cell repertoires in cytomegalovirus infection. TCRdb reprocessed the reads via MiXCR and lists one record per CDR3 protein. The repertoire consists of 250,000 to 300,000 distinct CDR3 sequences, with under 25% occurring once and the leading ten covering about 21%. General study points: There were HLA-C-restricted CMV-specific TCR beta clonotypes dominating the ex vivo response.

This clonotype was counted only a few times. Its antigen remains unidentified. Germline V lookup: CDR1 SGHAT, CDR2 FQNNGV. V lost 0 bases to trimming and J lost 7 bases; unmatched junction nucleotides: 5. This CDR3 comprises 16 residues. This chain connects TRBV11-2 to TRBJ2-3, with 12 bases that match TRBD2. This specimen consisted of cultured PBMCs, obtained from culture after CMV antigen stimulation. The receptor was isolated from a human donor in good health (CMV status not recorded). Some clones in this sample may be carry-over from other donors' samples. The CDR3 DNA reads TGTGCCAGCAGCTTAGAGGGACTAGCGGGTGCCCATACGCAGTATTTT. This sequence encodes CASSLEGLAGAHTQYF. The variable domain in full, completed from reference TRBV11-2 and TRBJ2-3, reads EAGVAQSPRYKIIEKRQSVAFWCNPISGHATLYWYQQILGQGPKLLIQFQNNGVVDDSQLPKDRFSAERLKGVDSTLKIQPAKLEDSAVYLCASSLEGLAGAHTQYFGPGTRLTVL.